One sample yielded the 28 T cell receptor beta chains listed below, sequenced in a study of Ad26.COV2.S vaccination and SARS-CoV-2 variants. Sequencing was performed with immunoSEQ multiplex PCR; in TCRdb, only in-frame clones are kept and a portion is missing. The sample lists around 400,000 clones, 80% to 90% seen once, with almost 7.5% in the top ten. Treatment defined: some 20 received Ad26.COV2.S at low or high dose, single or two shots; roughly five received placebo; per-sample allocation not given. The investigators took samples on day 63 after the first vaccine or placebo injection. Sequenced material: peripheral blood, taken in a trial of Ad26.COV2.S vaccine versus placebo. These receptors all come from a person aged 18-65 years who received the Ad26.COV2.S COVID-19 vaccine or a placebo.

The genes are TRBV5-1 and TRBJ1-1, with D perhaps matching TRBD1 (5 bases). Germline V gene sequence: CDR1 SGHRS, CDR2 YFSETQ. V lost 4 bases and J 3 bases, leaving 13 bases between the germline ends. The CDR3 length is 14 residues. The CDR3 protein is CASSQADSDTEAFF. As DNA, the CDR3 is TGCGCCAGCAGCCAGGCCGACAGCGACACTGAAGCTTTCTTT.

The rearrangement uses TRBV13 and TRBJ1-2; 7 bases match TRBD1. Germline V gives CDR1 PRHDT, CDR2 FYEKMQ (reference sequence). The CDR3 sequence is 14 residues long. J gave up 0 bases and V 5 bases, and 3 bases lay outside the gene matches. DNA of the CDR3: TGTGCCAGCAGCGGTGACAGGGCTAACTATGGCTACACCTTC. It codes for CASSGDRANYGYTF. The variable domain in full, completed from reference TRBV13 and TRBJ1-2, reads AAGVIQSPRHLIKEKRETATLKCYPIPRHDTVYWYQQGPGQDPQFLISFYEKMQSDKGSIPDRFSAQQFSDYHSELNMSSLELGDSALYFCASSGDRANYGYTFGSGTRLTVV.

As to this clone: Other DNA sequences from this sample encode an identical CDR3 as well. The chain combines TRBV7-9 with TRBJ2-7; D gene uncertain. The germline gives CDR1 SEHNR, CDR2 FQNEAQ (reference sequence). This CDR3 contains 13 residues. V was shortened by 0 bases and J by 1 base, with 4 bases between the two germline ends. Here the CDR3 DNA reads TGTGCCAGCAGCTTAGCGGGTTCCTACGAGCAGTACTTC. Its protein product is CASSLAGSYEQYF.

The chain joins TRBV28 to TRBJ1-5; D unclear. This CDR3 has 12 residues. V was shortened by 4 bases and J by 11 bases, with 12 bases between the two germline ends. Looked up from germline, CDR1 is MDHEN and CDR2 is SYDVKM. The CDR3 DNA follows: TGTGCCAGCAGTTCGAACGGCCAAACCCAGCATTTT. Its protein is CASSSNGQTQHF. Variable domain in full (rest from reference TRBV28 and TRBJ1-5): DVKVTQSSRYLVKRTGEKVFLECVQDMDHENMFWYRQDPGLGLRLIYFSYDVKMKEKGDIPEGYSVSREKKERFSLILESASTNQTSMYLCASSSNGQTQHFGDGTRLSIL.

This sequence joins TRBV10-3 and TRBJ1-1; 8 bases match TRBD1. CDR1 and CDR2 from the germline V gene are ENHRY and SYGVKD. This CDR3 region has 15 residues. The V segment lost 5 bases and the J segment 1 base; nucleotides outside the gene matches: 6. CDR3 DNA: TGTGCCATCAGTAACGGACAGGGAGGGAACACTGAAGCTTTCTTT. Encoded protein: CAISNGQGGNTEAFF.

This clone was picked up a small number of times. This chain links TRBV5-6 with TRBJ2-2; the D gene is possibly TRBD2 (5 bases). The CDR3 has 16 residues. Trimming took off 2 bases at V and 6 bases at J, with 17 bases between the two ends. Germline loops: CDR1 SGHDT, CDR2 YYEEEE. The CDR3 here is CASSLSGSGIPGELFF. The CDR3 DNA reads as TGTGCCAGCAGCTTATCTGGTTCCGGGATTCCCGGGGAGCTGTTTTTT.

The gene calls are TRBV7-6 and TRBJ2-6, with 8 positions matching TRBD1. This CDR3 region has 18 residues. Germline trimming cut 2 bases from V and 2 bases from J; bases unmatched to any gene: 8. Germline CDR1 SGHVS, CDR2 FNYEAQ. The CDR3 nucleotides are TGTGCCAGCAGCTTAAGTAGGCAGGGGGCAGCTGGGGCCAACGTCCTGACTTTC. Its translation: CASSLSRQGAAGANVLTF.

The chain recombines TRBV6-6 with TRBJ2-5; TRBD2 agrees at 10 bases. The V segment lost 2 bases and the J segment 4 bases; nucleotides outside the gene matches: 4. Per the germline V gene, CDR1 is MNHNY and CDR2 is SVGAGI (reference sequence). The CDR3 has 15 residues. In nucleotides, the CDR3 is TGTGCCAGCAGTTACGGGACTAGCGTAAGAGAGACCCAGTACTTC. Its translation is CASSYGTSVRETQYF.

The chain employs TRBV11-3 and TRBJ1-1, with D tentatively TRBD1 (6 bases). This CDR3 has 13 amino acids. Trimming stripped 6 bases from V and 1 base from J, with 9 bases between. Looked up from germline, CDR1 is SGHNT and CDR2 is YENEEA. CDR3 bases: TGTGCCAGCAGTCGAGGGGGGAACACTGAAGCTTTCTTT. Its translation is CASSRGGNTEAFF.

The chain uses TRBV19 and TRBJ1-1; TRBD1 aligns across 7 bases. The V and J ends lost 5 bases and 1 base, in that order; junction bases with no gene match: 7. The CDR3 consists of 15 residues. CDR1 is LNHDA and CDR2 is SQIVND in the germline V gene (reference sequence). Written as DNA, the CDR3 is TGTGCCAGTAGTGAACAGGGGCCACAGAACACTGAAGCTTTCTTT. This sequence encodes CASSEQGPQNTEAFF. Together with reference TRBV19 and TRBJ1-1, the CDR3 gives the full variable domain: DGGITQSPKYLFRKEGQNVTLSCEQNLNHDAMYWYRQDPGQGLRLIYYSQIVNDFQKGDIAEGYSVSREKKESFPLTVTSAQKNPTAFYLCASSEQGPQNTEAFFGQGTRLTVV.

The chain employs TRBV20-1 and TRBJ1-3; D not resolved. The CDR3 is made up of 11 amino acids. Germline CDR1 is DFQATT and CDR2 is SNEGSKA (reference sequence). Trimming removed 7 bases from V and 4 bases from J, with 8 bases in between. The CDR3 region has the DNA TGCAGTGTCAGACTGGGAAACACCATATATTTT. This gives the protein CSVRLGNTIYF.

This chain links TRBV19 with TRBJ1-5; 9 bases match TRBD1. The trim removed 5 bases at V and 7 bases at J, leaving 9 bases unmatched. The CDR3 has 15 residues. The germline V gene encodes CDR1 LNHDA and CDR2 SQIVND (reference sequence). The CDR3 sequence is CASSLLQGAKQPQHF. DNA of the CDR3: TGTGCCAGTAGTTTACTACAGGGGGCCAAGCAGCCCCAGCATTTT.

The rearrangement links TRBV29-1 to TRBJ1-5; D unclear. The V gene's germline CDR1 is SQVTM and CDR2 ANQGSEA. V lost 7 bases and J lost 5, with 12 bases in between. The CDR3 spans 12 residues. The CDR3 region is CSAGSQDQPQHF. In DNA, the CDR3 is TGCAGCGCCGGGAGTCAAGATCAGCCCCAGCATTTT.

This CDR3 is CAISESRGAGDEQYF. The CDR3 region has the DNA TGTGCCATCAGTGAGTCAAGGGGGGCTGGGGACGAGCAGTACTTC. This chain uses TRBV10-3 with TRBJ2-7; the D gene could be TRBD1 or TRBD2 (6 bases each). The CDR3 runs to 15 residues. Per the germline V gene, CDR1 is ENHRY and CDR2 is SYGVKD. Deletions cut 0 bases from V and 5 bases from J, with 14 bases between.

The chain combines TRBV5-1 with TRBJ2-2, with 11 nucleotides matching TRBD1. Germline V gene sequence: CDR1 SGHRS, CDR2 YFSETQ. The ends lost 3 bases at V and 6 bases at J; junction bases unmatched: 1. This CDR3 comprises 14 residues. This CDR3 is CASSWGQGAGELFF. DNA for the CDR3: TGCGCCAGCAGCTGGGGACAGGGGGCCGGGGAGCTGTTTTTT.

This chain links TRBV25-1 with TRBJ2-7, with 7 bases lining up with TRBD1. The length of the CDR3 is 14 residues. Germline loops: CDR1 MGHDK, CDR2 SYGVNS. Trimming at V came to 7 bases and at J to 0 bases, leaving 6 bases not matched to a gene. The CDR3 reads CASNLQGISYEQYF. The CDR3 coding sequence is TGTGCCAGCAACCTACAGGGGATCTCCTACGAGCAGTACTTC.

This rearrangement joins TRBV19 to TRBJ1-2; unclear D gene. The CDR3 consists of 14 residues. V dropped 1 base and J dropped 5 bases, with 11 bases sitting between them. The V gene's germline CDR1 is LNHDA and CDR2 SQIVND (reference sequence). CDR3 region: CASSIGSSRYGYTF. The CDR3 DNA sequence: TGTGCCAGTAGTATAGGGTCGTCCAGGTATGGCTACACCTTC. The full variable domain, with the rest looked up from reference TRBV19 and TRBJ1-2, is DGGITQSPKYLFRKEGQNVTLSCEQNLNHDAMYWYRQDPGQGLRLIYYSQIVNDFQKGDIAEGYSVSREKKESFPLTVTSAQKNPTAFYLCASSIGSSRYGYTFGSGTRLTVV.

This chain joins TRBV5-1 and TRBJ2-3, with 7 bases matching TRBD1. The length of the CDR3 is 16 residues. Germline lookup yields CDR1 SGHRS and CDR2 YFSETQ. The V segment lost 2 bases and the J segment 3 bases; nucleotides outside the gene matches: 9. The CDR3 loop is CASSFSRTGQTDTQYF. The CDR3 bases are TGCGCCAGCAGCTTTTCCAGGACAGGACAGACAGATACGCAGTATTTT.

J is TRBJ2-3 and V is TRBV5-1; the D is unclear. Germline assignment: CDR1 SGHRS and CDR2 YFSETQ. This CDR3 has 15 amino acids. V dropped 0 bases and J dropped 6 bases, with 14 bases sitting between them. The DNA of the CDR3 is TGCGCCAGCAGCTTGGCTCTGTTAGCCGGTGATACGCAGTATTTT. Residues: CASSLALLAGDTQYF.

The chain recombines TRBV12-1 with TRBJ2-7. TRBV12-1 corresponds to a pseudogene. The CDR3 sequence is 10 residues long. In nucleotides, the CDR3 is TGTGCCAGCAGCTCCTACGAGCAGTACTTC. It is translated as CASSSYEQYF.

The chain links TRBV19 to TRBJ1-4; TRBD1 agrees at 7 bases. Germline V gene sequence: CDR1 LNHDA, CDR2 SQIVND (reference sequence). The V gene end was trimmed by 10 bases and the J gene end by 5 bases; junction bases not matched to a gene: 13. This CDR3 contains 15 residues. The CDR3 sequence: CATRNNTGANEKLFF. The DNA of the CDR3 is TGTGCCACCCGAAATAATACAGGGGCCAATGAAAAACTGTTTTTT.

The CDR3 here is CASGNPNQPQHF. The CDR3, as DNA: TGTGCCAGCGGGAACCCCAATCAGCCCCAGCATTTT. The J gene is TRBJ1-5, the V gene TRBV6-5; no firm D call. The CDR3 runs 12 residues. Germline V gene data show CDR1 as MNHEY and CDR2 as SVGAGI. The V end lost 8 bases, the J end lost 3 bases, and 8 bases lay between the germline ends.

The genes are TRBV7-9 and TRBJ2-3; D uncertain. This CDR3 comprises 13 residues. The V and J ends lost 3 bases and 4 bases respectively, with 8 bases between them. Germline V gene data show CDR1 as SEHNR and CDR2 as FQNEAQ (reference sequence). CDR3 protein: CASSFGSSDTQYF. The DNA of the CDR3 is TGTGCCAGCAGCTTTGGGTCTTCAGATACGCAGTATTTT. Full variable domain (remainder filled in from reference TRBV7-9 and TRBJ2-3): DTGVSQNPRHKITKRGQNVTFRCDPISEHNRLYWYRQTLGQGPEFLTYFQNEAQLEKSRLLSDRFSAERPKGSFSTLEIQRTEQGDSAMYLCASSFGSSDTQYFGPGTRLTVL.

This chain uses TRBV30 with TRBJ2-7; D remains unclear. This CDR3 has 11 amino acids. Per the germline V gene, CDR1 is GTSNPN and CDR2 is SVGIG (reference sequence). V was pared by 4 bases and J by 6 bases, with 10 bases between. CDR3 coding DNA: TGTGCCTGGACCTCTTTGGGCGAGCAGTACTTC. Encoded protein: CAWTSLGEQYF. Drawing the rest from reference TRBV30 and TRBJ2-7, the complete variable domain is SQTIHQWPATLVQPVGSPLSLECTVEGTSNPNLYWYRQAAGRGLQLLFYSVGIGQISSEVPQNLSASRPQDRQFILSSKKLLLSDSGFYLCAWTSLGEQYFGPGTRLTVT.

Here the CDR3 reads CASSLGLETQYF. The CDR3 coding sequence is TGTGCCAGCAGCTTGGGCCTGGAGACCCAGTACTTC. The chain joins TRBV5-4 to TRBJ2-5; no clear D. The V gene's germline CDR1 is SGHNT and CDR2 YYREEE (reference sequence). V gave up 0 bases and J gave up 5 bases, with 5 bases separating them. This CDR3 region has 12 residues.

The V gene is TRBV12-5, the J gene TRBJ1-5; D call uncertain. The germline gives CDR1 LGHNT, CDR2 FRNRAP. Trimming stripped 1 base from V and 4 bases from J, with 11 bases between. The CDR3 length is 15 residues. CDR3 residues: CASGLEDRTNQPQHF. The CDR3 region has the DNA TGTGCTAGTGGTTTGGAGGACCGGACTAATCAGCCCCAGCATTTT.

V gene TRBV7-2 combines with J gene TRBJ1-4; D may be TRBD1 (5 bases). Germline V gives CDR1 SGHTA, CDR2 FQGNSA. The CDR3 is made up of 17 amino acids. The V and J ends lost 2 bases and 2 bases respectively, with 15 bases between them. CDR3 residues: CASSLQGAYFTNEKLFF. The DNA of the CDR3 is TGTGCCAGCAGCTTACAGGGAGCATATTTCACTAATGAAAAACTGTTTTTT.

The sample holds one count of this clone. The chain couples TRBV5-5 to TRBJ2-5; D is undetermined. Trimming cost V 0 bases and J 1 base, with 13 bases left between them. This CDR3 is built from 16 residues. CDR1 SGHKS and CDR2 YYEKEE come from the germline V gene (reference sequence). The CDR3, as DNA: TGTGCCAGCAGCTTGGGGGGTATTGCGGTCCAAGAGACCCAGTACTTC. Translation gives CASSLGGIAVQETQYF.